The clone carrying this TCR beta chain was recorded many times. Its antigen is not known. The germline gene is not matched at one end of the junction; a read error may be the cause. The read terminates 3 residues before the CDR3 end, so the remaining end is supplied by the germline J gene. This record belongs to a study of T cell clonality in common variable immunodeficiency. Study-wide points: Patient heterogeneity in the CVID cohort limited correlations between repertoire features and clinical complications. Common variable immunodeficiency TCR beta sequences reportedly had fewer deletions and N-nucleotide insertions.

The CDR3 extends over 13 amino acids. CDR1 is SEHNR, CDR2 FQNEAQ, per germline (reference sequence). Sequencing input was equivalent genomic DNA from CVID and controls. The protocol was immunoSEQ multiplex PCR, while the TCRdb copy is restricted to in-frame clones and leaves out a portion. The sample yields more than 55,000 clones, without any singletons. Caucasian heritage predominated among both patients and controls. Sequenced input: peripheral blood mononuclear cells. This TCR was sampled from a person between 18 and 75 years old in good health. The gene calls are TRBV7-9 and TRBJ1-4; TRBD1 matches 9 bases. CDR3 amino acids: CASSRTGDEKLFF. The CDR3 DNA, read in part, is TGTGCCAGCAGCCGGACAGGGGATGAGAAA.